The 6 T cell receptor beta chains reported below all come from one sample, sequenced in a study of CD4+ T cells in melanoma. The method was immunoSEQ multiplex PCR; TCRdb's version includes in-frame clones alone and lacks a portion of them. This sample has 15,000 or so clones, with less than 70% found just once. The sequenced sample consisted of cells from a culture (not recorded whether cultured in vitro). These receptors originate from a human donor with melanoma.

The chain combines TRBV2 with TRBJ1-2; 8 nucleotides agree with TRBD1. After removal of 5 bases from V and 7 bases from J, the junction contained 12 bases not matched to a gene. The CDR3 sequence is 15 residues long. Germline V gene data show CDR1 as SNHLY and CDR2 as FYNNEI. The CDR3 sequence is CASSSLDRALVGYTF. CDR3 coding DNA: TGTGCCAGCAGTTCGCTGGACAGGGCCCTGGTTGGCTACACCTTC.

CDR3 nucleotide sequence: TGCGCCAGCAGCTGGACAGGGGGCACGGGCGAGCAGTACTTC. Its protein product is CASSWTGGTGEQYF. The V call is TRBV5-1, the J call TRBJ2-7, with TRBD1 matching 11 bases. The CDR3 is 14 residues long. Trimming took 3 bases from V and 6 from J; bases not matched to a gene: 5. CDR1 and CDR2 from the germline V gene are SGHRS and YFSETQ.

The chain joins TRBV18 to TRBJ1-2; D unresolved. Germline CDR1 and CDR2: KGHSH and LQKENI. The CDR3 consists of 15 residues. The V end was cut by 3 bases, the J end by 6 bases, with 17 bases between. The CDR3 sequence is CASSPGAGSSHGYTF. CDR3 DNA sequence: TGTGCCAGCTCACCGGGTGCCGGGTCCTCTCATGGCTACACCTTC.

This rearrangement joins TRBV6-5 to TRBJ2-7; D unclear. Trimming took 6 bases from V and 0 from J, leaving 15 bases between them. The CDR3 has 15 residues. Per the germline V gene, CDR1 is MNHEY and CDR2 is SVGAGI. CDR3 nucleotides: TGTGCCAGCAGCCTACATCCCCCGAGCTCCTACGAGCAGTACTTC. Its translation: CASSLHPPSSYEQYF.

The chain has TRBV5-1 and TRBJ2-2; TRBD1 aligns across 7 bases. The CDR3 contains 13 residues. Germline V gives CDR1 SGHRS, CDR2 YFSETQ. V shed 4 bases and J 6 bases; nucleotides not matched to a gene: 3. CDR3 residues: CASSRQGPGELFF. For the CDR3, the DNA is TGCGCCAGCAGCCGACAGGGACCCGGGGAGCTGTTTTTT. The full variable domain, in which reference TRBV5-1 and TRBJ2-2 provide the parts outside the CDR3, is KAGVTQTPRYLIKTRGQQVTLSCSPISGHRSVSWYQQTPGQGLQFLFEYFSETQRNKGNFPGRFSGRQFSNSRSEMNVSTLELGDSALYLCASSRQGPGELFFGEGSRLTVL.

This clone was seen only a few times. The chain links TRBV10-3 to TRBJ1-1; D remains ambiguous. The CDR3 sequence is 14 residues long. Germline CDR1 ENHRY, CDR2 SYGVKD. V was shortened by 5 bases and J by 3 bases, with 13 bases between the two germline ends. The CDR3: CAISKEGGYTEAFF. DNA of the CDR3: TGTGCCATCAGTAAAGAGGGAGGATACACTGAAGCTTTCTTT.